The clone carrying this TCR beta chain was found a few times. What it recognizes is unknown. The donors, healthy Caucasians from Russia, were aged roughly 6 to 90. This entry belongs to a study of blood T cells in healthy people across ages. Study outcomes and limitations: Roughly linear age-related decline in beta diversity appeared, significant by age about 37.

The authors ran a second PCR of roughly 6 to 12 cycles using a sample-barcoded 5' primer and a J-beta primer mix. MiXCR, applied by TCRdb to the 5' RACE reads, yields one record per CDR3 protein. The data show hundreds of thousands of distinct CDR3 sequences, roughly 50% seen once. The sample was blood. The TCR originated in a man aged 55 to 70 in good health.

The CDR3 region is CASSPRRADHNEQFF. The CDR3 region has the DNA TGTGCCAGCAGCCCAAGACGAGCGGACCACAATGAGCAGTTCTTC. The chain joins TRBV7-8 to TRBJ2-1; possibly TRBD2 for D (5 bases). This CDR3 region has 15 residues. Germline V gene sequence: CDR1 SGHVS, CDR2 FQNEAQ. Trimming cost V 5 bases and J 5 bases, with 16 bases left between them.